This T cell receptor beta chain derives from a study of T-cell memory formation after mild COVID-19. Study context: TCR clusters were largely donor specific.

Study findings and constraints: Among CD4+ contracting clones, most were CM and EM, and CD8+ ones EMRA. Clones shrinking between day 15 and 85 showed a balanced CD4/CD8 split, and those that grew later tilted toward CD4+.

TCRdb independently ran MiXCR on the 5' RACE reads; one entry per CDR3 protein. The sample includes about 38,000 distinct CDR3 sequences, 10% to 12% of them seen just once. This clonotype showed up many times. What it binds is unknown. Source material: PBMCs or a T cell subset sorted from them (not recorded which). The clonotype comes from a man in his late teens or twenties who had mild COVID-19 (a few samples of this study predate the infection). Cell type and time point are not known.

The CDR3 here is CASSSRAGSGNSPLHF. The CDR3 DNA sequence: TGTGCCAGCAGTTCGAGGGCAGGGTCCGGTAATTCACCCCTCCACTTT. V gene TRBV6-5 combines with J gene TRBJ1-6; weak D call: TRBD1 (5 bases). Germline V CDR1 and CDR2: MNHEY, SVGAGI. The CDR3 totals 16 residues. The V and J ends lost 4 bases and 6 bases respectively, with 16 bases between them.